Ten or more counts support the clone carrying this T cell receptor beta chain. What it binds is unknown. This specimen comes from a study of metastatic and nonmetastatic thyroid tumors. Study in general: Samples came from malignant and benign thyroid patients, and repertoires were compared across blood and tumor or nodule tissue.

Whole-study findings and limits: According to reports, the diversity of TCR beta was significantly higher in malignant thyroid tumors than in benign nodules, and this held in both blood and tumor samples.

Thyroid surgery had not been preceded by any treatment in any patient. The CDR3 contains 13 residues. CDR1 ENHRY and CDR2 SYGVKD come from the germline V gene. V dropped 8 bases and J dropped 4 bases, with 14 bases sitting between them. Original handling: Clinicopathological groups differed in CDR3, with these differences serving to build a distant-metastasis classifier for papillary thyroid cancer. TCRdb re-analyzed the PCR reads using MiXCR. None of the V and J calls come from the authors' own analysis; TCRdb made them. The repertoire includes some 10,000 clones, approximately 11% of them detected once, and around 7.1% sits in the top ten.

What was sequenced was tumor tissue. This chain links TRBV10-3 with TRBJ2-5; TRBD2 is a possible D gene (5 bases). This TCR was sampled from a female donor with papillary thyroid cancer or a benign thyroid nodule (not recorded which). Some clones in this sample may be carry-over from other donors' samples. The CDR3 region has the DNA TGTGCCATCCATGACGGGATGGCAGAGACCCAGTACTTC. It yields the protein CAIHDGMAETQYF.